This is a list of T cell receptor beta chains from one sample in a study of cytomegalovirus exposure and HLA in healthy donors. Produced via immunoSEQ multiplex PCR; TCRdb's table is partial and in-frame only. The repertoire consists of approximately 200,000 clones, with about four fifths occurring once and the leading ten covering about 6%. Sequenced input: PBMCs. The receptors were sampled from a young woman in good health and CMV-seropositive. CDR3s include the opening cysteine and the closing phenylalanine or tryptophan. Fields, in order: J gene, V gene, CDR3 protein.

TRBJ1-1	TRBV7-9	CASSTADTEAFF
TRBJ2-7	TRBV5-4	CASSQRQGNEQYF
TRBJ2-7	TRBV7-2	CASSGDFSSYEQYF
TRBJ1-1	TRBV10-2	CASSESRQGVGAFF
TRBJ2-7	TRBV7-2	CASSRPALVDEQYF
TRBJ2-7	TRBV6-4	CASERGSSYEQYF
TRBJ2-1	TRBV10-1	CASSDGGEQFF
TRBJ2-5	TRBV7-9	CASSLWGVQETQYF
TRBJ2-3	TRBV9	CASSVVSYTDTQYF
TRBJ2-7	TRBV11-2	CASSLDLRGLPYEQYF